This is a list of T cell receptor beta chains from one sample in a study of early T cells in non-severe SARS-CoV-2 infection. A single record per CDR3 protein comes from TCRdb applying MiXCR to the 5' RACE reads. This sample carries 60,000 to 80,000 distinct CDR3 sequences, approximately 12% of them seen once, and the ten largest clones take 3.5% to 4.5%. Sequencing input: whole blood. These receptors were taken from an adult who was a healthcare worker with PCR-confirmed SARS-CoV-2 infection or an uninfected control (not recorded which). Each CDR3 is given with its conserved first and last residue. Each record gives: D gene, clone size, V gene, J gene, CDR3 protein, CDR3 DNA. D genes are given only for firm matches. A clone size is listed for some rows: how often the clone was seen (once, few, many), or a class if it is expanded.

TRBD2	few	TRBV14	TRBJ2-3	CASSRFPGLGDGIYTDTQYF	TGTGCCAGCAGCCGCTTCCCGGGACTAGGCGACGGAATCTACACAGATACGCAGTATTTT
NA	many	TRBV28	TRBJ2-1	CASSLAGTQERQFF	TGTGCCAGCAGTTTAGCGGGAACACAGGAAAGGCAGTTCTTC
TRBD2	NA	TRBV18	TRBJ2-5	CASSPRTSGQETQYF	TGTGCCAGCTCACCCCGGACTAGCGGACAAGAGACCCAGTACTTC
NA	NA	TRBV30	TRBJ1-1	CAWSVNTEAFF	TGTGCCTGGAGTGTGAACACTGAAGCTTTCTTT
NA	many	TRBV7-2	TRBJ2-1	CASSLGWNSYNEQFF	TGTGCCAGCAGCTTAGGCTGGAACTCCTACAATGAGCAGTTCTTC
TRBD2	NA	TRBV5-5	TRBJ2-1	CASSFGLAGPEQFF	TGTGCCAGCAGCTTTGGACTAGCGGGACCGGAGCAGTTCTTC
NA	many	TRBV28	TRBJ2-3	CASSPSTRAGHADTQYF	TGTGCCAGCAGTCCTAGCACCCGGGCTGGGCACGCAGATACGCAGTATTTT
NA	few	TRBV15	TRBJ2-4	CATSRPGAGEHF	TGTGCCACCAGCAGACCGGGGGCCGGGGAGCACTTC
NA	many	TRBV6-2/TRBV6-3	TRBJ1-1	CASSYPPGNTEAFF	TGTGCCAGCAGTTACCCCCCAGGGAACACTGAAGCTTTCTTT
NA	many	TRBV20-1	TRBJ1-6	CSASSHWTGDNSPLHF	TGCAGTGCTAGTTCTCATTGGACGGGTGATAATTCACCCCTCCACTTT
NA	many	TRBV9	TRBJ2-3	CASSVGTSGNTDTQYF	TGTGCCAGCAGCGTCGGGACTTCCGGAAACACAGATACGCAGTATTTT
NA	NA	TRBV20-1	TRBJ2-5	CSARPLEAQETQYF	TGCAGTGCTAGACCGCTAGAGGCCCAAGAGACCCAGTACTTC
TRBD2	NA	TRBV2	TRBJ2-1	CASSDLTSGRPYNEQFF	TGTGCCAGCAGTGATTTGACTAGCGGGAGGCCTTACAATGAGCAGTTCTTC
TRBD1	many	TRBV24-1	TRBJ2-2	CATRGQGASGELFF	TGTGCCACTAGGGGACAGGGGGCGTCCGGGGAGCTGTTTTTT
NA	NA	TRBV29-1	TRBJ2-1	CSVLHLRSEQFF	TGCAGCGTCCTGCATCTCCGAAGTGAGCAGTTCTTC
TRBD2	few	TRBV20-1	TRBJ2-7	CSAASSGSYEQYF	TGCAGTGCTGCGTCTAGCGGGAGTTACGAGCAGTACTTC
TRBD2	few	TRBV20-1	TRBJ2-5	CSARDSGTSDQETQYF	TGCAGTGCTAGAGATTCCGGGACTAGCGACCAAGAGACCCAGTACTTC
NA	many	TRBV28	TRBJ2-3	CASSRSGLDTQYF	TGTGCCAGCAGTCGTTCAGGTTTAGATACGCAGTATTTT
TRBD2	NA	TRBV29-1	TRBJ2-5	CSVGAGERETQYF	TGCAGCGTTGGAGCGGGAGAGAGGGAGACCCAGTACTTC
NA	NA	TRBV28	TRBJ2-2	CASSYLGQSNGELFF	TGTGCCAGCAGTTACCTGGGACAAAGCAACGGGGAGCTGTTTTTT
NA	many	TRBV27	TRBJ2-7	CASSLGQGPYEQYF	TGTGCCAGCAGTTTAGGTCAGGGACCCTACGAGCAGTACTTC
NA	many	TRBV7-2	TRBJ2-3	CASSTHIADTQYF	TGTGCCAGCAGCACACACATTGCAGATACGCAGTATTTT
NA	few	TRBV18	TRBJ2-7	CASSRPPGQGGEQYF	TGTGCCAGCTCACGACCCCCAGGACAGGGAGGGGAGCAGTACTTC
NA	NA	TRBV4-1	TRBJ2-1	CASSWTVESNEQFF	TGCGCCAGCAGCTGGACGGTTGAGAGCAATGAGCAGTTCTTC
TRBD1	NA	TRBV29-1	TRBJ2-7	CSVGDRGPGYEQYF	TGCAGCGTCGGGGACAGGGGGCCCGGCTACGAGCAGTACTTC
NA	NA	TRBV6-5	TRBJ2-2	CASSPKVMNTGELFF	TGTGCCAGCAGTCCAAAGGTTATGAACACCGGGGAGCTGTTTTTT
TRBD2	NA	TRBV20-1	TRBJ2-1	CSASGGSGLVGEQFF	TGCAGTGCTAGTGGCGGGAGTGGGCTTGTTGGTGAGCAGTTCTTC
TRBD1	few	TRBV20-1	TRBJ2-1	CSATDRDDNEQFF	TGCAGTGCTACCGACAGGGACGACAATGAGCAGTTCTTC
TRBD1	NA	TRBV2	TRBJ1-5	CASSGGTAGSQPQHF	TGTGCCAGCAGTGGGGGGACAGCCGGAAGTCAGCCCCAGCATTTT
NA	few	TRBV21-1	TRBJ1-1	CASSKAQYPVGEAFF	TGTGCCAGCAGCAAAGCGCAGTACCCAGTAGGTGAAGCTTTCTTT
NA	many	TRBV7-2	TRBJ2-1	CASSLEGPVTEQFF	TGTGCCAGCAGCTTAGAAGGTCCCGTGACTGAGCAGTTCTTC
TRBD1	many	TRBV12-3/TRBV12-4	TRBJ2-7	CASKDRGYEQYF	TGTGCCAGCAAGGACAGGGGATACGAGCAGTACTTC
NA	many	TRBV29-1	TRBJ2-7	CSVGGQVYEQYF	TGCAGCGTTGGCGGGCAGGTCTACGAGCAGTACTTC
NA	few	TRBV29-1	TRBJ1-1	CSVTGTEAFF	TGCAGCGTCACAGGGACTGAAGCTTTCTTT
NA	NA	TRBV29-1	TRBJ1-1	CSVVGATNTEAFF	TGCAGCGTCGTAGGGGCCACGAACACTGAAGCTTTCTTT
NA	many	TRBV27	TRBJ1-6	CASSTTPHEGNSPLHF	TGTGCCAGCAGCACTACCCCCCATGAGGGGAATTCACCCCTCCACTTT
TRBD2	NA	TRBV3-1	TRBJ2-5	CASSQYYRTSGSSQETQYF	TGTGCCAGCAGCCAGTATTACCGGACTAGCGGGAGTTCCCAAGAGACCCAGTACTTC
NA	few	TRBV19	TRBJ2-2	CASSLSRGGSTGELFF	TGTGCCAGTAGTTTATCCAGGGGAGGGAGCACCGGGGAGCTGTTTTTT
TRBD2	many	TRBV11-2	TRBJ2-1	CASSAGTSVYNEQFF	TGTGCCAGCAGCGCCGGGACTAGCGTATACAATGAGCAGTTCTTC
TRBD2	many	TRBV5-4	TRBJ2-1	CASSLAGGKDYNEQFF	TGTGCCAGCAGCTTAGCGGGAGGGAAGGATTACAATGAGCAGTTCTTC
NA	many	TRBV6-5	TRBJ2-1	CASSRGDLSSYNEQFF	TGTGCCAGCAGTCGAGGGGACTTGAGCTCCTACAATGAGCAGTTCTTC
TRBD2	many	TRBV24-1	TRBJ2-2	CATSDPSGRDTGELFF	TGTGCCACCAGTGATCCGAGCGGGAGGGACACCGGGGAGCTGTTTTTT
NA	few	TRBV19	TRBJ2-2	CASSIDKGAGELFF	TGTGCCAGTAGTATAGATAAGGGGGCCGGGGAGCTGTTTTTT
NA	few	TRBV3-1	TRBJ2-7	CASSQEGNSYEQYF	TGTGCCAGCAGCCAAGAGGGGAATTCCTACGAGCAGTACTTC
TRBD1	NA	TRBV6-6	TRBJ2-7	CASSSGQGPMHF	TGTGCCAGCAGTTCTGGACAGGGACCTATGCACTTC
NA	few	TRBV12-3/TRBV12-4	TRBJ2-5	CASSFGPRRETQYF	TGTGCCAGCAGTTTCGGGCCCAGAAGGGAGACCCAGTACTTC
TRBD1	many	TRBV11-3	TRBJ2-3	CASSTRTGGGSTDTQYF	TGTGCCAGCAGCACCCGGACAGGGGGAGGTAGCACAGATACGCAGTATTTT
NA	many	TRBV6-6	TRBJ1-1	CASSYGGTEAFF	TGTGCCAGCAGTTACGGGGGTACTGAAGCTTTCTTT
TRBD2	NA	TRBV28	TRBJ2-6	CASHSGGAGANVLTF	TGTGCCAGCCACTCGGGGGGGGCTGGGGCCAACGTCCTGACTTTC
NA	NA	TRBV3-1	TRBJ2-1	CASSRASLNEQFF	TGTGCCAGCAGCCGGGCTAGCCTCAATGAGCAGTTCTTC
NA	many	TRBV20-1	TRBJ1-5	CSAGEGWDQPQHF	TGCAGTGCCGGAGAGGGTTGGGATCAGCCCCAGCATTTT
TRBD2	NA	TRBV11-2	TRBJ2-7	CASSLGTSGRTIAYEQYF	TGTGCCAGCAGCTTAGGGACTAGCGGGAGGACTATTGCCTACGAGCAGTACTTC
NA	many	TRBV11-2	TRBJ2-1	CASSPRDEQFF	TGTGCCAGCAGCCCCCGGGATGAGCAGTTCTTC
TRBD1	few	TRBV5-1	TRBJ2-5	CASSPGTGVETQYF	TGCGCCAGCAGCCCCGGGACAGGGGTAGAGACCCAGTACTTC
TRBD2	many	TRBV2	TRBJ2-5	CASGGAGGETQYF	TGTGCCAGCGGAGGGGCGGGAGGTGAGACCCAGTACTTC